These 28 T cell receptor beta chains originate from one sample sequenced in a study of OX40 agonist ivuxolimab in advanced cancers. Repertoires were generated with immunoSEQ multiplex PCR, while TCRdb's copy carries only in-frame clones and drops some. The sample includes fewer than 90,000 clones, around 84% of them seen just once. The sample in question was CD4+ or CD8+ T cells sorted from blood, obtained in a trial of the OX40 agonist ivuxolimab. The receptors derive from an adult with an advanced solid tumor such as melanoma, head and neck, liver or kidney cancer.

CDR3 protein: CATCTGGIDQPQHF. For the CDR3, the DNA is TGTGCCACCTGTACGGGGGGGATTGATCAGCCCCAGCATTTT. The V gene is TRBV10-3, the J gene TRBJ1-5; weak D call: TRBD1 (5 bases). V was clipped by 10 bases and J by 5 bases, with 18 bases between them. CDR1 is ENHRY, CDR2 SYGVKD, per germline. The CDR3 extends over 14 amino acids.

The chain recombines TRBV2 with TRBJ1-5; D perhaps matches TRBD1 (5 bases). CDR1 and CDR2 (germline): SNHLY, FYNNEI. V gave up 5 bases and J gave up 0 bases, with 11 bases separating them. CDR3 length: 15 residues. This CDR3 is CASSYRQYSNQPQHF. The CDR3, as DNA: TGTGCCAGCAGTTATCGACAGTATAGCAATCAGCCCCAGCATTTT.

The V and J genes are TRBV7-3 and TRBJ2-7, with 10 bases fitting TRBD2. V lost 4 bases, J lost 4 bases, and 4 bases stayed unmatched. The CDR3 is 14 residues long. Per germline, CDR1 SGHTA and CDR2 FQGTGA. The CDR3 reads CASSSSGGWYEQYV. In DNA, the CDR3 is TGTGCCAGCAGCTCTAGCGGGGGTTGGTACGAGCAGTACGTC.

The chain combines TRBV18 with TRBJ1-1; D is unresolved. The CDR3 has 16 amino acids. V gave up 1 base and J gave up 3 bases, with 15 bases separating them. Germline V lookup: CDR1 KGHSH, CDR2 LQKENI. The CDR3 sequence: CASSPQEEVADTEAFF. DNA for the CDR3: TGTGCCAGCTCACCACAAGAGGAAGTCGCGGACACTGAAGCTTTCTTT.

Comment on this clone: Without the conserved terminal phenylalanine or tryptophan, this CDR3 likely stems from a read error. The chain couples TRBV5-1 to TRBJ1-6, with D maybe TRBD1 (5 bases). CDR1 is SGHRS and CDR2 is YFSETQ in the germline V gene. Trimming took 4 bases from V and 7 from J, leaving 15 bases between them. CDR3 length: 15 residues. The chain's CDR3 is CASSADVGVNSPLHL. The CDR3 DNA reads TGCGCCAGCAGCGCAGACGTGGGGGTCAATTCACCCCTCCACCTT.

V is TRBV9 and J is TRBJ2-2; 9 bases fit TRBD1. The CDR3 has 17 amino acids. In germline, CDR1 is SGDLS, CDR2 YYNGEE. The junction had 12 bases not matched to a gene; V was cut back by 4 bases and J by 5 bases. The CDR3 is CASSNPGQGVGTGELFF. CDR3 sequence (DNA): TGTGCCAGCAGCAACCCGGGACAGGGTGTCGGGACCGGGGAGCTGTTTTTT.

The chain recombines TRBV5-1 with TRBJ1-2; D remains unclear. The CDR3 sequence is 12 residues long. Germline values: CDR1 SGHRS, CDR2 YFSETQ. Trimming took off 4 bases at V and 6 bases at J, with 10 bases between the two ends. Written as DNA, the CDR3 is TGCGCCAGCAGCCCGGACCTCAATGGCTACACCTTC. Translating it yields CASSPDLNGYTF.

The chain recombines TRBV28 with TRBJ1-1; D gene ambiguous. CDR1 is MDHEN and CDR2 is SYDVKM in the germline V gene. This CDR3 spans 12 amino acids. Trimming stripped 2 bases from V and 1 base from J, with 2 bases between. The CDR3 coding sequence is TGTGCCAGCAGTTTAGGGAACACTGAAGCTTTCTTT. This gives the protein CASSLGNTEAFF.

The V call is TRBV18, the J call TRBJ2-7; D perhaps matches TRBD1 (6 bases). The CDR3 is 15 amino acids. V lost 2 bases and J 2 bases, leaving 13 bases between the germline ends. The V gene's germline CDR1 is KGHSH and CDR2 LQKENI. The CDR3 region has the DNA TGTGCCAGCTCACCAGGGACAACTATTACCTACGAGCAGTACTTC. It codes for CASSPGTTITYEQYF.

CDR3 coding DNA: TGTGCCAGCAGCTTAGGAGGCGGACACCAGCCCCAGCATTTT. This sequence encodes CASSLGGGHQPQHF. This chain uses TRBV7-8 with TRBJ1-5, with a possible D match to TRBD1 (5 bases). The V gene's germline CDR1 is SGHVS and CDR2 FQNEAQ. V lost 1 base to trimming and J lost 7 bases, with 11 bases between them. This CDR3 comprises 14 residues.

The chain carries TRBV5-1 and TRBJ1-1; 9 nucleotides align to TRBD1. The CDR3 sequence is 15 residues long. Germline assignment: CDR1 SGHRS and CDR2 YFSETQ. The junction had 2 bases not matched to a gene; V was cut back by 0 bases and J by 2 bases. This CDR3 reads CASSLGDRENTEAFF. The DNA for the CDR3 is TGCGCCAGCAGCTTGGGGGACAGGGAAAACACTGAAGCTTTCTTT.

The rearrangement joins TRBV18 to TRBJ1-2; the match to TRBD1 covers 9 bases. The trim removed 2 bases at V and 5 bases at J, leaving 3 bases unmatched. This CDR3 has 14 residues. Germline-derived CDR1 and CDR2 are KGHSH and LQKENI. The CDR3 loop reads CASSPIDRGYGYTF. The CDR3 bases are TGTGCCAGCTCACCAATCGACAGGGGGTATGGCTACACCTTC.

This chain joins TRBV5-4 and TRBJ1-6; 7 nucleotides align to TRBD1. The CDR3 has 14 amino acids. Unmatched junction bases numbered 3, after V lost 4 bases and J lost 5 bases. CDR1 is SGHNT, CDR2 YYREEE, per germline (reference sequence). CDR3 sequence reads: CASSRGQNNSPLHF. Here the CDR3 DNA reads TGTGCCAGCAGCAGGGGACAGAATAATTCACCCCTCCACTTT.

This clone was observed once. The V gene is TRBV2, the J gene TRBJ1-1, with D uncertain. V lost 1 base and J lost 8, with 8 bases in between. Germline values: CDR1 SNHLY, CDR2 FYNNEI. The length of the CDR3 is 12 residues. The CDR3 nucleotides are TGTGCCAGCAGTGAAGGGCGCCAAGAAGCTTTCTTT. This encodes CASSEGRQEAFF.

This chain's CDR3 is CASTEGAGGDGREAFF. DNA for the CDR3: TGTGCCAGCACCGAAGGGGCAGGGGGCGATGGCCGTGAAGCTTTCTTT. J is TRBJ1-1 and V is TRBV7-9, with 8 positions matching TRBD1. Per the germline V gene, CDR1 is SEHNR and CDR2 is FQNEAQ (reference sequence). The trim removed 7 bases at V and 7 bases at J, leaving 17 bases unmatched. The CDR3 is 16 residues long.

This chain connects TRBV5-8 to TRBJ1-5, with 7 bases lining up with TRBD1. V dropped 3 bases and J dropped 12; count of bases not matched to a gene: 15. Germline V CDR1 and CDR2: SGHTS, YDEGEE. The CDR3 has 15 residues. For the CDR3, the DNA is TGTGCCAGCAGCTCTCGGCGGGCAGGGGGATCAGACCAGCATTTT. It yields the protein CASSSRRAGGSDQHF.

CDR3 sequence: CASSQDTGGLSGGYTF. The CDR3 DNA sequence: TGCGCCAGCAGCCAGGATACAGGGGGACTGTCTGGGGGCTACACCTTC. The chain carries TRBV4-1 and TRBJ1-2; TRBD1 aligns across 8 bases. The CDR3 totals 16 residues. The ends lost 3 bases at V and 8 bases at J; junction bases unmatched: 14. Germline CDR1 MGHRA, CDR2 YSYEKL.

This sequence joins TRBV7-6 and TRBJ1-5; D unclear. The CDR3 covers 15 residues. The germline V and J ends were trimmed by 0 bases and 8 bases, with 14 bases remaining between them. Looked up from germline, CDR1 is SGHVS and CDR2 is FNYEAQ. Here the CDR3 reads CASSLAGEVGEPQHF. Here the CDR3 DNA reads TGTGCCAGCAGCTTAGCTGGGGAGGTAGGAGAGCCCCAGCATTTT.

J is TRBJ2-4 and V is TRBV4-1; 7 bases align to TRBD2. This CDR3 is 14 amino acids long. Germline V gene lookup returns CDR1 MGHRA and CDR2 YSYEKL. V shed 4 bases, J shed 15 bases, and the junction held 15 bases outside the gene matches. CDR3 residues: CASSPLALAVVPYF. In DNA form, the CDR3 reads TGCGCCAGCAGCCCCCTGGCCCTAGCGGTTGTTCCGTACTTC.

The V call is TRBV6-1, the J call TRBJ1-4; the D gene is possibly TRBD1 (5 bases). V was shortened by 4 bases and J by 0 bases, with 12 bases between the two germline ends. Germline V gives CDR1 MNHNS, CDR2 SASEGT. This CDR3 comprises 16 residues. The CDR3 loop reads CASSGFRASTNEKLFF. In DNA, the CDR3 is TGTGCCAGCAGTGGTTTCAGGGCATCAACTAATGAAAAACTGTTTTTT.

The J gene is TRBJ1-3, the V gene TRBV14; D gene ambiguous. Germline V gene data show CDR1 as SGHDN and CDR2 as FVKESK. The CDR3 is 12 amino acids. Trimming removed 3 bases at V and 11 bases at J, with 11 bases between. The CDR3 DNA sequence: TGTGCCAGCAGCCAGGGAACATATGCCATATATTTT. Translation: CASSQGTYAIYF.

The CDR3 is CASSPYRVDTEAFF. The CDR3 bases are TGTGCCAGCTCACCGTACAGGGTTGACACTGAAGCTTTCTTT. The gene calls are TRBV18 and TRBJ1-1; weak D call: TRBD1 (6 bases). The CDR3 is 14 amino acids. Germline CDR1 is KGHSH and CDR2 is LQKENI. With 3 bases removed from V and 3 bases from J, the gap between germline ends came to 11 bases.

The rearrangement links TRBV6-6 to TRBJ1-5; D gene ambiguous. Trimming took off 5 bases at V and 2 bases at J, with 7 bases between the two ends. The germline V gene has CDR1 MNHNY and CDR2 SVGAGI (reference sequence). CDR3 size: 13 residues. CDR3 sequence (DNA): TGTGCCAGCAGTACCCAGGGCAATCAGCCCCAGCATTTT. This translates into CASSTQGNQPQHF.

The rearrangement joins TRBV5-1 to TRBJ1-1, with D uncertain. V lost 0 bases and J 1 base, leaving 7 bases between the germline ends. The germline gives CDR1 SGHRS, CDR2 YFSETQ. This CDR3 is built from 14 residues. The CDR3 nucleotides read TGCGCCAGCAGCTTGGGAGTTTCGAACACTGAAGCTTTCTTT. Its protein product is CASSLGVSNTEAFF.

This chain joins TRBV5-1 and TRBJ1-1; D is uncertain. The CDR3 contains 14 residues. Trimming took 0 bases from V and 3 from J, leaving 9 bases between them. The germline V gene encodes CDR1 SGHRS and CDR2 YFSETQ. The CDR3 DNA reads as TGCGCCAGCAGCTTGGGGGGTAAGGACACTGAAGCTTTCTTT. Amino acid sequence: CASSLGGKDTEAFF.

This sequence joins TRBV6-6 and TRBJ1-1; weak D call: TRBD1 (5 bases). The length of the CDR3 is 16 residues. Germline V gene data show CDR1 as MNHNY and CDR2 as SVGAGI (reference sequence). V shed 2 bases and J shed 1 base, with 14 bases lying between them. The CDR3 protein is CASSYPHGGANTEAFF. The CDR3 nucleotides are TGTGCCAGCAGTTACCCTCATGGGGGTGCGAACACTGAAGCTTTCTTT.

The chain recombines TRBV11-3 with TRBJ2-2, with D hard to call. This CDR3 comprises 11 residues. Germline values: CDR1 SGHNT, CDR2 YENEEA. V was trimmed by 1 base and J by 6 bases, leaving 0 bases between them. This CDR3 is CASSLAGELFF. CDR3 DNA: TGTGCCAGCAGCTTAGCCGGGGAGCTGTTTTTT.

CDR3 DNA sequence: TGTGCCAGCAGTGAACGGTATTGGCAGGGAATGGGCTACACCTTC. Translated, it gives CASSERYWQGMGYTF. This chain connects TRBV6-1 to TRBJ1-2, with a tentative D call TRBD1 (5 bases). The CDR3 has 15 amino acids. V dropped 2 bases and J dropped 8 bases, with 18 bases sitting between them. CDR1 and CDR2 from the germline V gene are MNHNS and SASEGT.